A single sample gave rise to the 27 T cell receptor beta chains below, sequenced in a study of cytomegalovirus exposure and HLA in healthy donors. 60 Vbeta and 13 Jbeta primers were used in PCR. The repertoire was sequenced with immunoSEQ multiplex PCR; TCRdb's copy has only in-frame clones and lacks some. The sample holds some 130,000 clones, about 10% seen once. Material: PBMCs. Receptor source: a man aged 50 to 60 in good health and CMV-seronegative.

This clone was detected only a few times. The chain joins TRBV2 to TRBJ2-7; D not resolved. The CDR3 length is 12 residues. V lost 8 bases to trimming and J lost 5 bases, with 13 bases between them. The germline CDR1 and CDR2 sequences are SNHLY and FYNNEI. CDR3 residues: CASLYLENEQYF. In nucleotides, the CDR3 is TGTGCCAGCCTATACCTGGAGAACGAGCAGTACTTC.

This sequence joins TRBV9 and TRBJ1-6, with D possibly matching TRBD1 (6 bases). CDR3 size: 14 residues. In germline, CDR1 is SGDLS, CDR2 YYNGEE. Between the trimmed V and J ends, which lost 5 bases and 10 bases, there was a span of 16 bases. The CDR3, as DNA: TGTGCCAGCAGTCGAGCGGTCAGGGGATCACCCCTCCACTTT. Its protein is CASSRAVRGSPLHF. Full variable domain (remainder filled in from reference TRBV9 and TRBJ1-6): DSGVTQTPKHLITATGQRVTLRCSPRSGDLSVYWYQQSLDQGLQFLIQYYNGEERAKGNILERFSAQQFPDLHSELNLSSLELGDSALYFCASSRAVRGSPLHFGNGTRLTVT.

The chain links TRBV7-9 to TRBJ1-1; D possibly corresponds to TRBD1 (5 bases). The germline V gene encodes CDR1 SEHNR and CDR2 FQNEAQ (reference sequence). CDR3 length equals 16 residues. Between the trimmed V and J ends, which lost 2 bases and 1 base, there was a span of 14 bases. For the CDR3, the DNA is TGTGCCAGCAGCTTAAGGCCGGGGGGAGAGAACACTGAAGCTTTCTTT. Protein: CASSLRPGGENTEAFF.

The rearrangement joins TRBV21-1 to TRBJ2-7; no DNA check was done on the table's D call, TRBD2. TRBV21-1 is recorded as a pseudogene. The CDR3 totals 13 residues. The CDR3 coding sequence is TGTGCCAAGGTAGCGGGGACTTCCTACGAGCAGTACTTC. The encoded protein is CAKVAGTSYEQYF.

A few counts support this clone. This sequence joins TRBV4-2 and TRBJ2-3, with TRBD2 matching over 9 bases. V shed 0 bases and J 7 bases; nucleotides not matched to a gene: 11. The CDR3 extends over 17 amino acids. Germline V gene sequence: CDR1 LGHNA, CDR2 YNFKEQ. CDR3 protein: CASSQERSSGIMNTQYF. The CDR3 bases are TGTGCCAGCAGCCAAGAGAGGTCTAGCGGGATCATGAATACGCAGTATTTT.

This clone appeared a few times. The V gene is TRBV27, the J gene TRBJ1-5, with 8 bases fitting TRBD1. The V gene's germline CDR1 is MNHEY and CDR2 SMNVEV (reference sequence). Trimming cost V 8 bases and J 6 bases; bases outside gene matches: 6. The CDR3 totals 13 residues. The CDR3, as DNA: TGTGCCAGCGCCAGGACAGGGAGTCAGCCCCAGCATTTT. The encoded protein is CASARTGSQPQHF.

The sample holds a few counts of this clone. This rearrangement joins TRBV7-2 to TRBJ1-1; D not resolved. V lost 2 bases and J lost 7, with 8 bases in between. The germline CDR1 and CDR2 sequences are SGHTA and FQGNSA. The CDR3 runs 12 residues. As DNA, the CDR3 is TGTGCCAGCAGCTTATTTTCTTTTGAAGCTTTCTTT. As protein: CASSLFSFEAFF.

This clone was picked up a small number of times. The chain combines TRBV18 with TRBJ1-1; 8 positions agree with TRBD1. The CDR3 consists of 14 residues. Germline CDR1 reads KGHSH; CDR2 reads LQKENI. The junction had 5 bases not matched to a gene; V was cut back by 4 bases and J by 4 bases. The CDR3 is CASSQDREGTEAFF. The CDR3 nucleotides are TGTGCCAGCTCACAGGACAGGGAGGGCACTGAAGCTTTCTTT.

This CDR3 reads CASRQDTSGNTIYF. The CDR3 coding sequence is TGTGCCAGCAGGCAGGACACCTCTGGAAACACCATATATTTT. The chain employs TRBV6-5 and TRBJ1-3; a possible D gene is TRBD1 (5 bases). The CDR3 consists of 14 residues. Germline CDR1 reads MNHEY; CDR2 reads SVGAGI. V was trimmed by 6 bases and J by 0 bases, leaving 9 bases between them.

The CDR3: CASSRDRAEGYGYTF. The CDR3 DNA is TGTGCCAGCAGTCGGGACAGGGCCGAAGGCTATGGCTACACCTTC. The chain combines TRBV2 with TRBJ1-2, with 9 bases lining up with TRBD1. V shed 5 bases, J shed 4 bases, and the junction held 8 bases outside the gene matches. The V gene's germline CDR1 is SNHLY and CDR2 FYNNEI. The CDR3 contains 15 residues.

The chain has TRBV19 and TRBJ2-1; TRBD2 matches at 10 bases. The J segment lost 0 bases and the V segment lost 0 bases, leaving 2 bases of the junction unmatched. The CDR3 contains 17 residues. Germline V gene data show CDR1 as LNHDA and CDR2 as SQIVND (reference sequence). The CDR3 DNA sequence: TGTGCCAGTAGTATAGATAGCGGGGGGAGCTCCTACAATGAGCAGTTCTTC. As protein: CASSIDSGGSSYNEQFF.

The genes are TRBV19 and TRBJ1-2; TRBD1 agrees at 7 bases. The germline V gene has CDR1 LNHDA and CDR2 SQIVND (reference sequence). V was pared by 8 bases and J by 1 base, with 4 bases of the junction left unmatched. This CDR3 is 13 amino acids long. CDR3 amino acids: CASFDRDNYGYTF. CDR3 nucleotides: TGTGCCAGTTTCGACAGGGATAACTATGGCTACACCTTC.

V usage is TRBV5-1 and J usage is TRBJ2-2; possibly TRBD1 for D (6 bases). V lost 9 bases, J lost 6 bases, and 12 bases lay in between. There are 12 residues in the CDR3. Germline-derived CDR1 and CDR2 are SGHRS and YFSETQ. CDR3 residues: CATNREAGELFF. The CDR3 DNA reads TGCGCCACCAACAGGGAAGCCGGGGAGCTGTTTTTT.

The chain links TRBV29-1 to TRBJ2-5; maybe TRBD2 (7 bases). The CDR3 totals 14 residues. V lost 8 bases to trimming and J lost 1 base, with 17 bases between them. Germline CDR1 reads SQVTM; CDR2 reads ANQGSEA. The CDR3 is CSLLRGAGQETQYF. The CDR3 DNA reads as TGCAGCCTACTCCGGGGGGCCGGCCAAGAGACCCAGTACTTC.

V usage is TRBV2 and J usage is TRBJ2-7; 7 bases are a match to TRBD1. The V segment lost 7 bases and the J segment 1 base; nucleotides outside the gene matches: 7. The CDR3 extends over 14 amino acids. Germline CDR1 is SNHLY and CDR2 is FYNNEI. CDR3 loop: CASTQGGRSYEQYF. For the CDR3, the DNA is TGTGCCAGCACCCAAGGGGGCAGATCCTACGAGCAGTACTTC.

CDR3 sequence (DNA): TGTGCCAGCAGCGGTTCCGGGACTCTGAATTCACCCCTCCACTTT. It specifies CASSGSGTLNSPLHF. V is TRBV7-2 and J is TRBJ1-6; tentative D call: TRBD1 (5 bases). Trimming removed 5 bases from V and 7 bases from J, with 15 bases in between. The CDR3 spans 15 residues. From germline, CDR1 is SGHTA and CDR2 FQGNSA.

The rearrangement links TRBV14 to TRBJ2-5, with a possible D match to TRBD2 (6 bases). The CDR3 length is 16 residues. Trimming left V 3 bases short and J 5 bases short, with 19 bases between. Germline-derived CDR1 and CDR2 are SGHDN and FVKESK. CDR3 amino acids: CASSHFSGSREETQYF. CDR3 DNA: TGTGCCAGCAGCCATTTTTCCGGGTCCCGGGAGGAGACCCAGTACTTC.

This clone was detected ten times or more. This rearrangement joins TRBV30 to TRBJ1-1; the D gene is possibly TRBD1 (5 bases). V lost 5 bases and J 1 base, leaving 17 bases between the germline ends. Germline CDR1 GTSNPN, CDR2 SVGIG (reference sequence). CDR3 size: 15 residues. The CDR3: CAWLGWNTGNTEAFF. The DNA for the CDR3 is TGTGCCTGGTTGGGTTGGAATACAGGGAACACTGAAGCTTTCTTT. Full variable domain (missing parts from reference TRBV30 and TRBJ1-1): SQTIHQWPATLVQPVGSPLSLECTVEGTSNPNLYWYRQAAGRGLQLLFYSVGIGQISSEVPQNLSASRPQDRQFILSSKKLLLSDSGFYLCAWLGWNTGNTEAFFGQGTRLTVV.

The DNA of the CDR3 is TGTGCCAGCAGCTTGCCAAGGGGGAAAGGGGGTTCACCCCTCCACTTT. It codes for CASSLPRGKGGSPLHF. V usage is TRBV5-4 and J usage is TRBJ1-6; D may be TRBD1 (6 bases). The V end lost 1 base, the J end lost 9 bases, and 17 bases lay between the germline ends. Germline CDR1 SGHNT, CDR2 YYREEE (reference sequence). This CDR3 is built from 16 residues.

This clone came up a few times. The CDR3 DNA sequence: TGTGCCTACCAGAGGGCCAGATTAAAGCGGGAGCAGGGCACAGATACGCAGTATTTT. Translating gives CAYQRARLKREQGTDTQYF. The gene calls are TRBV30 and TRBJ2-3, with 8 bases aligning to TRBD2. CDR1 and CDR2 from the germline V gene are GTSNPN and SVGIG (reference sequence). With 7 bases clipped from V and 1 base from J, the junction kept 22 bases outside the gene matches. The CDR3 has 19 amino acids.

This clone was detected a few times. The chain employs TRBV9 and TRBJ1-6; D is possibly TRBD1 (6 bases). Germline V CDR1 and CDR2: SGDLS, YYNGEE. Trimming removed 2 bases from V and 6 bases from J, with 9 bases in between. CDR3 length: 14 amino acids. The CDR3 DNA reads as TGTGCCAGCAGCGTCGAACAGGGTAATTCACCCCTCCACTTT. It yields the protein CASSVEQGNSPLHF.

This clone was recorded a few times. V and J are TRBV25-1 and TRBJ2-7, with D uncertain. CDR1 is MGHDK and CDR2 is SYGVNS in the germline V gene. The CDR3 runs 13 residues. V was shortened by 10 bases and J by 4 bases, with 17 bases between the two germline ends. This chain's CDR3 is CATPPHTDYEQYF. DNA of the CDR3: TGTGCCACTCCACCCCATACAGATTACGAGCAGTACTTC.

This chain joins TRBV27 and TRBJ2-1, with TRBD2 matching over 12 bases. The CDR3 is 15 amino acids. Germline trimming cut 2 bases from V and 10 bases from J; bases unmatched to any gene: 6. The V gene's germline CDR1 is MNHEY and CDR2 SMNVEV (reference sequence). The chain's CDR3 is CASSLQTSGRGEQFF. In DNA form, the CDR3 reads TGTGCCAGCAGTTTACAGACTAGCGGGAGAGGGGAGCAGTTCTTC.

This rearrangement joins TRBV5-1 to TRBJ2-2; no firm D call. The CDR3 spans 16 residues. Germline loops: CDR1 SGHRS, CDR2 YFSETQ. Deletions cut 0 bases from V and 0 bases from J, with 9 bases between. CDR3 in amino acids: CASSLDGFANTGELFF. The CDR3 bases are TGCGCCAGCAGCTTGGATGGCTTTGCGAACACCGGGGAGCTGTTTTTT.

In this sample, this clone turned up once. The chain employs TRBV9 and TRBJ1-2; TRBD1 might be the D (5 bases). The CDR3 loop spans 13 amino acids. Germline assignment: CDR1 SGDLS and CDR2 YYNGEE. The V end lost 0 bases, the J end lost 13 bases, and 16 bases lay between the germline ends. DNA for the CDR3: TGTGCCAGCAGCGTAGTGGGACTGATTAGTTTCACCTTC. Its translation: CASSVVGLISFTF.

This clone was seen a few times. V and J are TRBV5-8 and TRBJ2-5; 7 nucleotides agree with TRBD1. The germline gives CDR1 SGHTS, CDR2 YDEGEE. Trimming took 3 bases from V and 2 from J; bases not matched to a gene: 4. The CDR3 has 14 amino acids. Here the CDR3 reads CASSWGQSQETQYF. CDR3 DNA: TGTGCCAGCAGCTGGGGACAGTCACAAGAGACCCAGTACTTC.

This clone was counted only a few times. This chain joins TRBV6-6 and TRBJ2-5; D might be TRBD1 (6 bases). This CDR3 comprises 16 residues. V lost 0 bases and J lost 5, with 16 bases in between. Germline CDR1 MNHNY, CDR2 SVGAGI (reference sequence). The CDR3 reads CASSYSSHRATETQYF. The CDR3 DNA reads TGTGCCAGCAGTTACTCTTCGCACAGGGCCACCGAGACCCAGTACTTC.